The T cell receptor (beta chain) described here comes from a study of CD8 T cells in Susac syndrome. General observations from the study: A relatively small number of individuals underwent TCR sequencing and HLA analysis.

Reverse transcription of about 0.45 to 1 ug RNA was performed with random hexamers. Amplification of TCR beta CDR3 used immunoSEQ multiplex PCR across 54 Vbeta and 13 Jbeta. TCRdb analysed the immunoSEQ multiplex PCR reads with MiXCR anew, one entry per CDR3 protein. The sample includes 180,000 or so distinct CDR3 sequences, about 95% of them seen just once. Note on this clonotype: Its antigen is not known.

CD8+ and CD4+ T cells taken from blood had their TCR beta sequenced. TEMRA cells were enriched by FACS, while CD8+ and CD4+ T cells were obtained through a negative isolation that was performed magnetically. From germline, CDR1 is SEHNR and CDR2 FQNEAQ (reference sequence). V lost 1 base to trimming and J lost 0 bases, with 9 bases between them. The CDR3 runs 15 residues. The V gene is TRBV7-9, the J gene TRBJ1-2; no firm D call. The receptor's source is a human donor with multiple sclerosis. Sequencing was done on a sample of CD4+ T cells from PBMCs. CDR3 amino acids: CASSLEAAANYGYTF. The CDR3 DNA reads TGTGCCAGCAGCTTAGAAGCGGCAGCTAACTATGGCTACACCTTC.